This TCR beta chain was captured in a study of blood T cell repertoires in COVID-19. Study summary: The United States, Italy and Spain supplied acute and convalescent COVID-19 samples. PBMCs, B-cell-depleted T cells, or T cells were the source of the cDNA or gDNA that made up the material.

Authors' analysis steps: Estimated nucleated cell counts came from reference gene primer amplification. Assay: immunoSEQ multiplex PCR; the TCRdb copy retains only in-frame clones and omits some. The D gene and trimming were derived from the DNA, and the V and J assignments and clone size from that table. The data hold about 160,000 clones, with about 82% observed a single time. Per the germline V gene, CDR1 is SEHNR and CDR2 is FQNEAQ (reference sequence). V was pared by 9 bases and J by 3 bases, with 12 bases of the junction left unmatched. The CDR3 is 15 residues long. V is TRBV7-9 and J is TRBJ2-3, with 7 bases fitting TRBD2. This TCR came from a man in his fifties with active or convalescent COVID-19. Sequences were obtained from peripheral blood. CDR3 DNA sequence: TGTGCCAGTACCTCGAGCGGGATGGGTACAGATACGCAGTATTTT. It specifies CASTSSGMGTDTQYF.